Each of the 12 T cell receptor beta chains below was sequenced from the same sample in a study of blood T cell repertoires in COVID-19. This table comes from immunoSEQ multiplex PCR, and its TCRdb copy is limited to in-frame clones, with some not included. The table includes some 240,000 clones, roughly 87% detected once. Sequencing was done on a sample of peripheral blood. The receptors shown here come from a woman aged 40 to 55 who had recovered from COVID-19.

The chain employs TRBV4-1 and TRBJ1-2; maybe TRBD1 (5 bases). The germline gives CDR1 MGHRA, CDR2 YSYEKL. This CDR3 has 13 amino acids. V gave up 0 bases and J gave up 6 bases, with 8 bases separating them. The CDR3 loop reads CASSQEQGNGYTF. Written as DNA, the CDR3 is TGCGCCAGCAGCCAAGAGCAGGGAAATGGCTACACCTTC.

There are a few counts of this clone. The chain recombines TRBV6-5 with TRBJ2-5; D perhaps matches TRBD2 (5 bases). In germline, CDR1 is MNHEY, CDR2 SVGAGI. The CDR3 has 15 amino acids. Trimming removed 0 bases from V and 3 bases from J, with 11 bases in between. The CDR3 is CASSYSPDSEETQYF. DNA for the CDR3: TGTGCCAGCAGTTACTCGCCGGACTCAGAAGAGACCCAGTACTTC.

V usage is TRBV15 and J usage is TRBJ2-2, with 8 bases lining up with TRBD1. CDR3 length equals 17 residues. In germline, CDR1 is LNHNV, CDR2 YYDKDF (reference sequence). The trim removed 7 bases at V and 0 bases at J, leaving 10 bases unmatched. CDR3 protein: CATTPDRDNANTGELFF. The CDR3 nucleotides are TGTGCCACCACCCCGGACAGGGACAACGCGAACACCGGGGAGCTGTTTTTT.

The CDR3, as DNA: TGTGCCAGCAGCTTTAATCTGAACACCGGGGAGCTGTTTTTT. As protein: CASSFNLNTGELFF. The J gene is TRBJ2-2, the V gene TRBV11-2; D is ambiguous. This CDR3 has 14 amino acids. Trimming cost V 3 bases and J 1 base, with 6 bases left between them. From germline, CDR1 is SGHAT and CDR2 FQNNGV.

The chain recombines TRBV28 with TRBJ2-1; TRBD2 agrees at 9 bases. The J segment lost 10 bases and the V segment lost 2 bases, leaving 9 bases of the junction unmatched. This CDR3 comprises 15 residues. Per germline, CDR1 MDHEN and CDR2 SYDVKM. This chain's CDR3 is CASSLAGGPRSEQFF. The CDR3 DNA reads TGTGCCAGCAGTTTAGCGGGGGGGCCCCGTAGCGAGCAGTTCTTC.

This chain connects TRBV7-3 to TRBJ2-3; perhaps TRBD1 as D (6 bases). This CDR3 spans 15 amino acids. V was trimmed by 0 bases and J by 0 bases, leaving 7 bases between them. The germline V gene has CDR1 SGHTA and CDR2 FQGTGA. In nucleotides, the CDR3 is TGTGCCAGCAGCTTAACGCAGGGGAGCACAGATACGCAGTATTTT. It codes for CASSLTQGSTDTQYF.

This chain connects TRBV18 to TRBJ2-5; weak D call: TRBD2 (6 bases). Germline CDR1 KGHSH, CDR2 LQKENI. V was cut by 1 base and J by 3 bases, with 15 bases left in between. The CDR3 runs to 16 residues. CDR3 in amino acids: CASSPRTSRGEETQYF. CDR3 nucleotide sequence: TGTGCCAGCTCACCACGAACTAGCCGAGGGGAAGAGACCCAGTACTTC. Complete variable domain (other parts from reference TRBV18 and TRBJ2-5): NAGVMQNPRHLVRRRGQEARLRCSPMKGHSHVYWYRQLPEEGLKFMVYLQKENIIDESGMPKERFSAEFPKEGPSILRIQQVVRGDSAAYFCASSPRTSRGEETQYFGPGTRLLVL.

The rearrangement joins TRBV3-1 (or the pseudogene TRBV3-2) to TRBJ1-4, with a tentative D call TRBD1 (5 bases). V was trimmed by 4 bases and J by 8 bases, leaving 11 bases between them. Germline V gives CDR1 LGHDT, CDR2 YNNKEL (reference sequence). This CDR3 is 13 amino acids long. The CDR3 reads CASSRQGEEKLFF. The CDR3 DNA reads as TGTGCCAGCAGCCGCCAGGGCGAAGAAAAACTGTTTTTT.

The chain couples TRBV5-4 to TRBJ1-1, with TRBD1 matching over 8 bases. The CDR3 runs 17 residues. V was clipped by 4 bases and J by 0 bases; unmatched bases: 11. Germline V lookup: CDR1 SGHNT, CDR2 YYREEE (reference sequence). Here the CDR3 reads CASSQTGANGMNTEAFF. The CDR3 DNA follows: TGTGCCAGCAGCCAGACAGGGGCTAATGGAATGAACACTGAAGCTTTCTTT.

The chain is built from TRBV11-3 and TRBJ1-1, with D uncertain. Trimming stripped 7 bases from V and 0 bases from J, with 24 bases between. CDR1 is SGHNT and CDR2 is YENEEA in the germline V gene. The CDR3 contains 18 residues. CDR3 protein: CASKTGGSLFSMNTEAFF. The CDR3 DNA follows: TGTGCCAGCAAAACTGGAGGCTCCCTTTTTTCCATGAACACTGAAGCTTTCTTT.

The chain joins TRBV12-3 or TRBV12-4 to TRBJ1-2; D possibly corresponds to TRBD1 (5 bases). The CDR3 covers 13 residues. The V end lost 6 bases, the J end lost 5 bases, and 13 bases lay between the germline ends. The CDR3 DNA is TGTGCCAGCAGCCCATGGGGGGAATATGGCTACACCTTC. Translating gives CASSPWGEYGYTF.

V usage is TRBV5-6 and J usage is TRBJ1-6; perhaps TRBD1 as D (6 bases). V was pared by 7 bases and J by 5 bases, with 13 bases between. The CDR3 totals 14 residues. CDR1 and CDR2 (germline): SGHDT, YYEEEE. The CDR3 spells CASARTENNSPLHF. The DNA of the CDR3 is TGTGCCAGCGCGAGGACAGAAAATAATTCACCCCTCCACTTT.